What follows are 17 T cell receptor beta chains derived from one specimen sequenced in a study of blood T cell repertoires in COVID-19. Sequenced by immunoSEQ multiplex PCR; TCRdb stores in-frame clones only, minus some. Of over 150,000 clones listed, about 80% are singletons. Sequenced material: peripheral blood. The source of these receptors is a woman aged 55-75 years with COVID-19, enrolled during active disease.

This chain uses TRBV5-1 with TRBJ1-1, with 7 nucleotides matching TRBD1. Germline CDR1 is SGHRS and CDR2 is YFSETQ. CDR3 length: 14 amino acids. Trimming took 3 bases from V and 6 from J; bases not matched to a gene: 8. DNA of the CDR3: TGCGCCAGCAGCTCTTCAGGGGGTAAGGCTGAAGCTTTCTTT. It is translated as CASSSSGGKAEAFF.

The chain links TRBV30 to TRBJ1-1; TRBD1 agrees at 7 bases. The ends lost 4 bases at V and 1 base at J; junction bases unmatched: 3. The CDR3 runs 13 residues. From germline, CDR1 is GTSNPN and CDR2 SVGIG (reference sequence). The DNA for the CDR3 is TGTGCCTGGACCGGGACAGCGAACACTGAAGCTTTCTTT. This codes for CAWTGTANTEAFF.

The chain couples TRBV2 to TRBJ1-4, with 8 bases aligning to TRBD1. Germline assignment: CDR1 SNHLY and CDR2 FYNNEI. V trimming: 6 bases; J trimming: 7 bases; junction bases outside the gene matches: 7. This CDR3 has 14 residues. CDR3 coding DNA: TGTGCCAGCAGAGTGGACAGGGCGAGTGAAAAACTGTTTTTT. Residues: CASRVDRASEKLFF.

J is TRBJ2-5 and V is TRBV18; tentative D call: TRBD1 (5 bases). CDR3 length equals 14 residues. Trimming removed 3 bases from V and 7 bases from J, with 15 bases in between. Germline lookup yields CDR1 KGHSH and CDR2 LQKENI. CDR3 sequence (DNA): TGTGCCAGCTCACCCGACAGCCAAGGCTGGACCCAGTACTTC. It codes for CASSPDSQGWTQYF.

The genes are TRBV7-9 and TRBJ1-2; 10 bases align to TRBD1. The CDR3 runs to 15 residues. Germline trimming cut 3 bases from V and 8 bases from J; bases unmatched to any gene: 9. The germline CDR1 and CDR2 sequences are SEHNR and FQNEAQ (reference sequence). The CDR3 region is CASSLDLGQGKGYTF. CDR3 bases: TGTGCCAGCAGCTTGGACCTGGGACAGGGGAAGGGCTACACCTTC.

This sequence joins TRBV7-8 and TRBJ1-1, with TRBD1 identical over 9 bases. The CDR3 sequence is 17 residues long. Germline V gene lookup returns CDR1 SGHVS and CDR2 FQNEAQ. V trimming: 7 bases; J trimming: 0 bases; junction bases outside the gene matches: 12. The CDR3 here is CASTGLTGGKMNTEAFF. The CDR3 bases are TGTGCCAGCACCGGCTTGACAGGGGGAAAAATGAACACTGAAGCTTTCTTT.

The CDR3 reads CASSLELANYNEQFF. The DNA for the CDR3 is TGTGCCAGCAGCTTAGAACTAGCCAACTACAATGAGCAGTTCTTC. This sequence joins TRBV11-2 and TRBJ2-1; tentative D call: TRBD2 (6 bases). This CDR3 has 15 amino acids. Trimming took 0 bases from V and 3 from J, leaving 9 bases between them. Germline V gene lookup returns CDR1 SGHAT and CDR2 FQNNGV.

The chain couples TRBV11-2 to TRBJ1-1; D might be TRBD1 (6 bases). The germline V gene encodes CDR1 SGHAT and CDR2 FQNNGV. The CDR3 length is 16 residues. The germline V and J ends were trimmed by 0 bases and 2 bases, with 13 bases remaining between them. Here the CDR3 reads CASSLDWSGGNTEAFF. CDR3 DNA sequence: TGTGCCAGCAGCTTAGATTGGAGCGGGGGCAACACTGAAGCTTTCTTT.

The CDR3 loop is CASSTEGAEAFF. CDR3 sequence (DNA): TGTGCCAGTAGTACTGAGGGAGCTGAAGCTTTCTTT. This chain links TRBV19 with TRBJ1-1; no firm D call. Germline V gives CDR1 LNHDA, CDR2 SQIVND (reference sequence). The CDR3 covers 12 residues. Between the trimmed V and J ends, which lost 4 bases and 6 bases, there was a span of 9 bases.

This rearrangement joins TRBV15 to TRBJ2-6; 13 positions agree with TRBD2. This CDR3 is built from 20 residues. CDR1 LNHNV and CDR2 YYDKDF come from the germline V gene (reference sequence). Losses at the gene ends were 5 bases for V and 1 base for J; bases not matched to a gene: 11. CDR3 nucleotide sequence: TGTGCCACCAGCGAGAGACTAGCGGGAGGCCTAGGGTCTGGGGCCAACGTCCTGACTTTC. Amino acids: CATSERLAGGLGSGANVLTF. The whole variable domain, remainder taken from reference TRBV15 and TRBJ2-6, is DAMVIQNPRYQVTQFGKPVTLSCSQTLNHNVMYWYQQKSSQAPKLLFHYYDKDFNNEADTPDNFQSRRPNTSFCFLDIRSPGLGDTAMYLCATSERLAGGLGSGANVLTFGAGSRLTVL.

This chain joins TRBV4-2 and TRBJ1-6; a weak D match, TRBD1 (5 bases). The CDR3 runs to 15 residues. Germline V gene lookup returns CDR1 LGHNA and CDR2 YNFKEQ. With 0 bases removed from V and 15 bases from J, the gap between germline ends came to 18 bases. The CDR3 nucleotides read TGTGCCAGCAGCCAAGATCAAAGGGGCTTAGGCCACCTCCACTTT. Encoded protein: CASSQDQRGLGHLHF.

The V call is TRBV7-3, the J call TRBJ2-3; 7 positions agree with TRBD2. Germline values: CDR1 SGHTA, CDR2 FQGTGA. The CDR3 length is 15 residues. The V gene end was trimmed by 2 bases and the J gene end by 4 bases; junction bases not matched to a gene: 6. The CDR3 spells CASSLGGSVADTQYF. The CDR3 bases are TGTGCCAGCAGCTTAGGCGGGAGCGTGGCAGATACGCAGTATTTT.

The CDR3 is CARGGTGRSNSGNTIYF. CDR3 bases: TGTGCCCGGGGAGGGACAGGGAGGTCCAACTCTGGAAACACCATATATTTT. The rearrangement joins TRBV30 to TRBJ1-3, with 9 bases aligning to TRBD1. Germline assignment: CDR1 GTSNPN and CDR2 SVGIG (reference sequence). This CDR3 comprises 17 residues. J gave up 0 bases and V 8 bases, and 14 bases lay outside the gene matches.

The V call is TRBV2, the J call TRBJ2-1; D is uncertain. Germline CDR1 SNHLY, CDR2 FYNNEI. This CDR3 has 14 amino acids. Trimming shortened V by 2 bases and J by 9 bases, and 14 bases separated the two germline ends. The CDR3, as DNA: TGTGCCAGCAGTGAAACTTTAGCTTCGGGTGAGCAGTTCTTC. Residues: CASSETLASGEQFF.

The rearrangement links TRBV3-1 (or the pseudogene TRBV3-2) to TRBJ1-2; 7 bases agree with TRBD1. V lost 5 bases and J lost 6; bases outside the gene matches: 12. CDR3 length equals 15 residues. Germline CDR1 LGHDT, CDR2 YNNKEL (reference sequence). This CDR3 reads CASSGPRGDWDGYTF. In nucleotides, the CDR3 is TGTGCCAGCAGCGGACCCAGGGGGGATTGGGATGGCTACACCTTC.

There are a few counts of this clone. The chain couples TRBV11-2 to TRBJ2-5; tentative D call: TRBD2 (5 bases). Germline V gives CDR1 SGHAT, CDR2 FQNNGV. This CDR3 region has 15 residues. Trimming took off 4 bases at V and 3 bases at J, with 15 bases between the two ends. The chain's CDR3 is CASSYTPGIEETQYF. Written as DNA, the CDR3 is TGTGCCAGCAGCTACACACCCGGGATTGAAGAGACCCAGTACTTC.

The rearrangement links TRBV27 to TRBJ2-7; D is unclear. The CDR3 length is 15 residues. Trimming took 8 bases from V and 4 from J, leaving 21 bases between them. Germline V gives CDR1 MNHEY, CDR2 SMNVEV (reference sequence). The CDR3 region has the DNA TGTGCCAGCGGGTTCCGACCCTCCGTCGGGTACGAGCAGTACTTC. This encodes CASGFRPSVGYEQYF.